The T cell receptor (beta chain) under discussion was sequenced for a study of blood T cell repertoires in COVID-19. Looking at the study overall: From T cells, B-cell-depleted T cells, or PBMCs came the material, which was cDNA or gDNA.

CDR1 is SGHAT, CDR2 FQNNGV, per germline. J lost 0 bases, V lost 5 bases, and 11 bases had no gene match. CDR3 length: 18 amino acids. Measured with immunoSEQ multiplex PCR; TCRdb has only the in-frame clones, and not every one. This sample has about 120,000 clones; more than 75% occur once, and the top ten carry around 4.2%. J is TRBJ2-2 and V is TRBV11-2; 8 bases fit TRBD1. Sequencing used peripheral blood. The origin of this receptor is a man between 60 and 75 years old with acute or convalescent COVID-19. CDR3 DNA: TGTGCCAGCAGCCCCCAGGGGGCGCGGACCTCGAACACCGGGGAGCTGTTTTTT. Translated, it gives CASSPQGARTSNTGELFF.